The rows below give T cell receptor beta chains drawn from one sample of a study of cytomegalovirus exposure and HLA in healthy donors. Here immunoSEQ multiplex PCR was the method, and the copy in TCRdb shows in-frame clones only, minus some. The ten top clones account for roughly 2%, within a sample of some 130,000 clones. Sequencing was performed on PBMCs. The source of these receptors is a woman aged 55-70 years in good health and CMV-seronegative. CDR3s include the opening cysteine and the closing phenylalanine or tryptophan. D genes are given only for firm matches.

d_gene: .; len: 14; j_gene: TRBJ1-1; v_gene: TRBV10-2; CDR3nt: TGCGCCAGCAGGGGAGGAATCTGGAACACTGAAGCTTTCTTT; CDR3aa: CASRGGIWNTEAFF
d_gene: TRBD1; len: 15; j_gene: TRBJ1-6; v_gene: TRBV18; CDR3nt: TGTGCCAGCTCAGACATCGGGACAGGGGTTTCACCCCTCCACTTT; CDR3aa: CASSDIGTGVSPLHF
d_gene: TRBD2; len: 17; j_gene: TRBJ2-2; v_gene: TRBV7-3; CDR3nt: TGTGCCAGCAGCCCAGACGCTAGCGGGACATGGGGCGGGGAGCTGTTTTTT; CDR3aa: CASSPDASGTWGGELFF
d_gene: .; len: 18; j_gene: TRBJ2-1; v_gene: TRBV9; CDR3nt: TGTGCCAGCAGCGTAGTTGGGGTAGCGGTAAACTCCTACAATGAGCAGTTCTTC; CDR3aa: CASSVVGVAVNSYNEQFF
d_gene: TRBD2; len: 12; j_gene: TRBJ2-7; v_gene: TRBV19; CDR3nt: TGTGCCAGTAAGGCGGGAGCTAACGAGCAGTACTTC; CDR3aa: CASKAGANEQYF
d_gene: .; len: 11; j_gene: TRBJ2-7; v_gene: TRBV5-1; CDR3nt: TGCGCCAGCACATATTCTGGCCGGCAGTACTTC; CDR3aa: CASTYSGRQYF
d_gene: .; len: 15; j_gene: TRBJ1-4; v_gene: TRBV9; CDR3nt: TGTGCCAGCAGCGGAAAACAGGGACATAATGAAAAACTGTTTTTT; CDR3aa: CASSGKQGHNEKLFF
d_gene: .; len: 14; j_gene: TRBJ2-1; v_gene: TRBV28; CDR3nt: TGTGCCAGCAGTTTCGAGCTAATGTACAATGAGCAGTTCTTC; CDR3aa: CASSFELMYNEQFF
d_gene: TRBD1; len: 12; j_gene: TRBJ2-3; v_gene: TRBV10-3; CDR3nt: TGTGCCATGGGGACAGACACAGATACGCAGTATTTT; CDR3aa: CAMGTDTDTQYF
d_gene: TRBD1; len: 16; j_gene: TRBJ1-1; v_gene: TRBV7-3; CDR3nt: TGTGCCAGCAGCTCCCAGGGGGGAAGGGGGAACACTGAAGCTTTCTTT; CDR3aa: CASSSQGGRGNTEAFF
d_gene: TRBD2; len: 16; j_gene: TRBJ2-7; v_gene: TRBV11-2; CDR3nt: TGTGCCAGCAGCCCGGTTGGGGCGGGAGGGCCCGGCGAGCAGTACTTC; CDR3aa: CASSPVGAGGPGEQYF
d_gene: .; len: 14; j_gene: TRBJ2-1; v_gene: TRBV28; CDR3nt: TGTGCCAGCAGTTTACCCCTCCCCGTCAATGAGCAGTTCTTC; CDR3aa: CASSLPLPVNEQFF
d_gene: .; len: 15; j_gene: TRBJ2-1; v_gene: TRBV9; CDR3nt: TGTGCCAGCAGCGTTTCAAGCGGCTCCTACAATGAGCAGTTCTTC; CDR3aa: CASSVSSGSYNEQFF
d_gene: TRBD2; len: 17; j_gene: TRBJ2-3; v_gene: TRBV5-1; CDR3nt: TGCGCCAGCAGCCTGGGACTAGCGGGACATAGCACAGATACGCAGTATTTT; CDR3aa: CASSLGLAGHSTDTQYF
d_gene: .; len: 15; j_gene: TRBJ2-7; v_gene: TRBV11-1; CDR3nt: TGTGCCAGCAGCACTCGGACAGTCTCCTCCTACGAGCAGTACTTC; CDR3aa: CASSTRTVSSYEQYF
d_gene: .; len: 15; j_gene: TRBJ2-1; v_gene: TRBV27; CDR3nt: TGTGCCAGCAGTCCGCGTTTAGTCCCCTACAATGAGCAGTTCTTC; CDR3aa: CASSPRLVPYNEQFF
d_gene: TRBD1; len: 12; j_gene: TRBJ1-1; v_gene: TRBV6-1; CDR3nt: TGTGCCAGCAGGACAGGGTTCGCTGAAGCTTTCTTT; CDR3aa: CASRTGFAEAFF
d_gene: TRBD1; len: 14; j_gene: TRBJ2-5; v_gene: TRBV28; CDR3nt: TGTGCCAGCAGTTTAGGTTGGGACAGAGAGACCCAGTACTTC; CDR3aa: CASSLGWDRETQYF
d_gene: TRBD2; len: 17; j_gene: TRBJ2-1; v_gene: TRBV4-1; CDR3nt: TGCGCCAGCAGCCAGGGGGTGGGGACTAGCGGGTACAATGAGCAGTTCTTC; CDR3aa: CASSQGVGTSGYNEQFF
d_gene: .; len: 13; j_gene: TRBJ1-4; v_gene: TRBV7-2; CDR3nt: TGTGCCAGCAGTCGACAGACGGATGAAAAACTGTTTTTT; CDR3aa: CASSRQTDEKLFF
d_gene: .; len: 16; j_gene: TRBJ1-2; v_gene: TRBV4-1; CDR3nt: TGCGCCAGCAGCCAATCGGGGGGGGGCCTTAACTATGGCTACACCTTC; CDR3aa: CASSQSGGGLNYGYTF
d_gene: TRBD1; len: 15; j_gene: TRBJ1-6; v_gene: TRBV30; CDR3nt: TGTGCCTGGTCCACCCCGCCGGACAGGGGTTCACCCCTCCACTTT; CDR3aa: CAWSTPPDRGSPLHF
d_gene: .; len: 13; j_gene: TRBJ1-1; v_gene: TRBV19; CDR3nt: TGTGCCAGTAGTATTGGGGGGGGCACTGAAGCTTTCTTT; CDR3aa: CASSIGGGTEAFF
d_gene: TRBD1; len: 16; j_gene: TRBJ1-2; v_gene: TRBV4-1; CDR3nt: TGCGCCAGCAGCCAAGGGACCGGACAGGTGTTCTATGGCTACACCTTC; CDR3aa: CASSQGTGQVFYGYTF
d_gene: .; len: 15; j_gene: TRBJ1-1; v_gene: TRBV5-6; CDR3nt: TGTGCCAGCAGCCCGACAGGCGCCGCGAACACTGAAGCTTTCTTT; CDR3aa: CASSPTGAANTEAFF
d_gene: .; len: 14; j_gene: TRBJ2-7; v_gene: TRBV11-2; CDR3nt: TGTGCCAGCAGCTTTGGCGGGTGGTCCTACGAGCAGTACTTC; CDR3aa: CASSFGGWSYEQYF
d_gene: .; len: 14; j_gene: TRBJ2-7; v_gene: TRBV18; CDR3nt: TGTGCCAGCTCACCACAAGGGGGAGTCTACGAGCAGTACTTC; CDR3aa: CASSPQGGVYEQYF
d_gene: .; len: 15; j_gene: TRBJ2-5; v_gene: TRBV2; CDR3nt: TGTGCCAGCAGTGAAACACTGACTAGTCCGGAGACCCAGTACTTC; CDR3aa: CASSETLTSPETQYF
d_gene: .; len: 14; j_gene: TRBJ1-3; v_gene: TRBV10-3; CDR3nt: TGTGCCATCAGTCAACAGCGGGGGGAAAACACCATATATTTT; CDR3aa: CAISQQRGENTIYF
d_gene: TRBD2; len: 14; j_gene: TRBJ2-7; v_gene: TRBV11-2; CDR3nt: TGTGCCAGCTCCTACCCGGGACTATTCTACGAGCAGTACTTC; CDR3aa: CASSYPGLFYEQYF
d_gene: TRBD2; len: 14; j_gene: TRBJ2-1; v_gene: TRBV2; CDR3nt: TGTGCCAGCCCCCGGGAGGGAACTTACAATGAGCAGTTCTTC; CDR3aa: CASPREGTYNEQFF
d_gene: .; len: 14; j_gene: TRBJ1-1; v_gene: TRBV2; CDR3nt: TGTGCCAGCAGGTTTCTGGCGGGGAACACTGAAGCTTTCTTT; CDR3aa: CASRFLAGNTEAFF
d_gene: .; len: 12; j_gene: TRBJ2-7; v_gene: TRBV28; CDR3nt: TGTGCCAGCAGTTTACCCGCCTACGAGCAGTACTTC; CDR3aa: CASSLPAYEQYF
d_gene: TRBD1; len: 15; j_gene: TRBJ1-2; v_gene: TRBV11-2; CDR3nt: TGTGCCAGCGCCAATTGGACAGGGGGTATCTATGGCTACACCTTC; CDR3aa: CASANWTGGIYGYTF
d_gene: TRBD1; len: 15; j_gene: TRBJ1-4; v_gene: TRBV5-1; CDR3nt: TGCGCCAGCAGCCCGCCAGGGGGAGGAAATGAAAAACTGTTTTTT; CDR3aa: CASSPPGGGNEKLFF
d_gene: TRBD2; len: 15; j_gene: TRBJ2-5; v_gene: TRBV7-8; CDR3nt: TGTGCCAGCAGCACAACCCGGGACTATATAGGGACCCAGTACTTC; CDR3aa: CASSTTRDYIGTQYF
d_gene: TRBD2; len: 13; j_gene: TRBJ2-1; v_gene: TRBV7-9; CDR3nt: TGTGCCAGCAGCTTAGCGGGGGGGAATGAGCAGTTCTTC; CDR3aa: CASSLAGGNEQFF
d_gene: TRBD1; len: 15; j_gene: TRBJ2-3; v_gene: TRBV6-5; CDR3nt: TGTGCCAGCAGTTACGGGACAGGGTTATACGATACGCAGTATTTT; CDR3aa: CASSYGTGLYDTQYF
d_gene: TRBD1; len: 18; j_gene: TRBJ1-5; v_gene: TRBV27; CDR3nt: TGTGCCAGCAGTTCACTCTCCGGGACAGGGGGTTCTCGTCAGCCCCAGCATTTT; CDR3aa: CASSSLSGTGGSRQPQHF
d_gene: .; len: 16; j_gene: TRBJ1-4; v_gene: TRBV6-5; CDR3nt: TGTGCCAGCAGTTACTCCGGTATCCGGACTAATGAAAAACTGTTTTTT; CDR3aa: CASSYSGIRTNEKLFF